This entry is about one T cell receptor (beta chain). These data belong to a study of blood T cell repertoires in COVID-19. Background on the study: Some COVID-19 samples were acute and others convalescent; all came from the United States, Italy and Spain.

The method was immunoSEQ multiplex PCR; TCRdb's version includes in-frame clones alone and lacks a portion of them. The table has tens of thousands of clones, about four fifths seen once. The sequence came from a human donor in a cohort sampled during active COVID-19. The specimen sequenced was peripheral blood.

The CDR3 coding sequence is TGTGCCAGCAGTCCTACAGGGGGCGTTATCTACAATGAGCAGTTCTTC. It codes for CASSPTGGVIYNEQFF. The chain is built from TRBV9 and TRBJ2-1; 9 bases match TRBD1. Looked up from germline, CDR1 is SGDLS and CDR2 is YYNGEE. Losses at the gene ends were 5 bases for V and 3 bases for J; bases not matched to a gene: 9. CDR3 size: 16 residues.